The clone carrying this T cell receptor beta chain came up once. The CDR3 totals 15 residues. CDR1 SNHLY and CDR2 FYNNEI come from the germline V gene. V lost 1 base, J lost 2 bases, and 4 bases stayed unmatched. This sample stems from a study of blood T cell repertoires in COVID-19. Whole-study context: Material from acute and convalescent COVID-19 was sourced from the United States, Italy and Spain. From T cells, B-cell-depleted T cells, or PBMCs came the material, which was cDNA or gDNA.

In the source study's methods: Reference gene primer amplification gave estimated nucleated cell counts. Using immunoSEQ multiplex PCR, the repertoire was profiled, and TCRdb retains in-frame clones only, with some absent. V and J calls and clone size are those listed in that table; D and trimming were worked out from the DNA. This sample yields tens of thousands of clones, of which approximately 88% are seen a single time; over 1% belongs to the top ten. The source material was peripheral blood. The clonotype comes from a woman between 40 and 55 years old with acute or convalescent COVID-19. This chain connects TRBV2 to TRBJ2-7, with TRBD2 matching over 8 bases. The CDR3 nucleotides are TGTGCCAGCAGTGAAGGGCGGGGGGCCCCCTACGAGCAGTACTTC. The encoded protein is CASSEGRGAPYEQYF.